This T cell receptor beta chain was identified in a study of T cells in Graves' hyperthyroidism and ophthalmopathy (dated by TCRdb to between 2018 and 2020). Regarding the research as a whole: Peripheral blood was sampled at the time of initial diagnosis, prior to any treatment. A discovery cohort of approximately 100 patients, fewer than 50 with Graves' ophthalmopathy and roughly 59 with stable Graves' hyperthyroidism, was used to find distinguishing TCR V-J signatures. Prospective prediction of ophthalmopathy was tested in an independent validation cohort of fewer than 20 hyperthyroidism patients and 15 to 17 patients who later progressed to ophthalmopathy. The roughly 100 discovery patients were randomly split 7:3 into training and test sets. In about 6 Graves' hyperthyroidism patients, the study also compared T-cell repertoires from thyroid tissue with T-cell repertoires from blood. Once sampling was done, hyperthyroidism patients were given methimazole at a starting dose of 30 mg daily, whereas ophthalmopathy patients were given high-dose intravenous methylprednisolone. The paper reports TCR Vbeta CDR3 sequencing of roughly 140 peripheral blood samples: around 45 ophthalmopathy, about 75 hyperthyroidism and around 17 progressor patients. Results the study describes overall, beyond this receptor: Sample size was not statistically predetermined, and investigators were not blinded to group allocation. A model built on a 13 V-J signature distinguished ophthalmopathy from stable hyperthyroidism, reaching around 90% sensitivity and approximately 83% specificity in cross-validation and 80%/75% in testing. Most expanded thyroid clonotypes (frequency above 0.001) were also found in blood, which suggests that blood repertoires may mirror thyroid immune responses. In validation, progression to ophthalmopathy was predicted by the model with 70.59% sensitivity and roughly 72% specificity, a median of about 6.8 months before onset.

This clonotype was seen many times. The target of this receptor is not known. Per-base qualities were not stored, and no clone one base away is much larger. Ophthalmopathy patients had moderately to severely active disease, Clinical Activity Score of at least 3, NOSPECS grade of at least 4, and duration under 3 months. Patients with uncontrolled infections, other autoimmune diseases, pregnancy or lactation were excluded. Diagnoses were established on the basis of clinical symptoms, serum thyroxine and TRAb, thyroid ultrasound, and orbital computed tomography. PBMCs were separated from under 12 ml of fresh peripheral blood using Ficoll-Paque density gradient centrifugation. Total RNA was extracted using Trizol reagent, and RNA quality was assessed on an Agilent 2100 Bioanalyzer. The germline V gene yields MDHEN for CDR1 and SYDVKM for CDR2. After removal of 6 bases from V and 8 bases from J, the junction retains 14 bases not matched to a gene. The CDR3 has 18 amino acids, counting the end cysteine and phenylalanine. The retained sequence is limited to the CDR3, 54 bases, with the frame set at the first base.

TCR beta CDR3 regions were amplified from RNA transcripts. For the first round of RT-PCR on the TCR CDR3, the HTBI primer set was used together with the Qiagen OneStep RT-PCR kit. Libraries were constructed in a second round of multiplex PCR, after which size selection and purification were performed. Sequencing of the libraries was done on an Illumina HiSeq2000 using paired-end 100 bp reads. Turning to the authors' computational methods: SOAPnuke was used to process the raw data, with reads discarded if the reads contained adapters or uncalled bases, had a mean Phred below 15, or lacked an exact constant-primer or identifier match. COPE v1.2.5 was used to merge high-quality paired reads, and clonotypes were defined as unique nucleotide sequences. MiTCR v1.1 was used to align the clonotypes against IMGT TRBV, TRBD and TRBJ reference segments. The analysis was restricted to V-J combinations with a frequency above 0.0001, which together covered 98% to 99.2% of the repertoires. The TCS score was defined as F50 (clonal expansion) divided by E x V (chaos), with BLOSUM62-based TCRdist calculated between CDR3 peptides within each V-J. Welch's t-statistics and random forest reduced some 510 V-J features to 10 to 15, which were used in a naive Bayes classifier (R e1071). The public reads were reprocessed in TCRdb via fastp at Q25 and MiXCR, keeping in-frame beta chains. Entries that share a CDR3 protein sequence are merged under the most common genes and DNA. The V and J calls follow TCRdb's processing rather than the paper's. The sample includes approximately 600,000 distinct CDR3 sequences, with more than 20% observed a single time. The top ten hold roughly a third of the sample.

The source material was blood. Rearrangement joined TRBV28 to TRBJ2-1; 15 of the junction bases match TRBD2. The sequence came from a man aged 25 to 40 with Graves' ophthalmopathy. The CDR3 has the sequence CASSGLAGGEKAFDEQFF. The DNA sequence is as follows: TGTGCCAGCAGCGGACTAGCGGGAGGGGAGAAGGCTTTCGATGAGCAGTTCTTC.